This TCR beta chain was obtained from a study of technical replicates of blood from several donors. J lost 3 bases, V lost 11 bases, and 5 bases had no gene match. CDR1 and CDR2 from the germline V gene are MNHNS and SASEGT. There are 12 residues in the CDR3. Repertoires were generated with immunoSEQ multiplex PCR, while TCRdb's copy carries only in-frame clones and drops some. The sample lists 65,000 to 80,000 clones; 95% to 97% were seen once. Sequencing used T cells isolated from PBMCs. This TCR derives from a human donor in good health. J is TRBJ2-7 and V is TRBV6-1; 9 bases match TRBD2. This CDR3 reads CAGKAGGYEQYF. Here the CDR3 DNA reads TGTGCCGGAAAAGCGGGAGGCTACGAGCAGTACTTC.